The 30 T cell receptor beta chains below come from one sample, sequenced in a study of shared clonotypes between healthy human individuals. Measured with immunoSEQ multiplex PCR; TCRdb has only the in-frame clones, and not every one. The sample includes 300,000 to 400,000 clones, 70% to 75% of them seen just once. The sample was memory CD4+ T cells sorted from blood. The sample's subset: CD45RA-negative fraction. These receptor sequences come from a man between 25 and 39 years old in good health.

This clone occurred many times. The rearrangement joins TRBV27 to TRBJ2-5; the D gene is possibly TRBD2 (7 bases). The CDR3 loop spans 16 amino acids. CDR1 and CDR2 from the germline V gene are MNHEY and SMNVEV (reference sequence). The V and J ends lost 5 bases and 5 bases respectively, with 21 bases between them. The CDR3 here is CASSRFARGGEETQYF. The CDR3 DNA is TGTGCCAGCAGTAGATTCGCCAGGGGAGGGGAGGAGACCCAGTACTTC.

This chain links TRBV6-1 with TRBJ1-4; D is undetermined. Germline values: CDR1 MNHNS, CDR2 SASEGT. Trimming removed 2 bases from V and 6 bases from J, with 13 bases in between. The CDR3 has 15 amino acids. In nucleotides, the CDR3 is TGTGCCAGCAGTGAAATCTTACAGCCTGATGAAAAACTGTTTTTT. Encoded protein: CASSEILQPDEKLFF.

This clone occurred a few times. The gene calls are TRBV7-9 and TRBJ2-2, with D unresolved. Germline V gene sequence: CDR1 SEHNR, CDR2 FQNEAQ (reference sequence). The CDR3 extends over 15 amino acids. V lost 1 base and J 2 bases, leaving 8 bases between the germline ends. CDR3 nucleotides: TGTGCCAGCAGCTTAGGGAACAGAAACACCGGGGAGCTGTTTTTT. It specifies CASSLGNRNTGELFF.

The V call is TRBV11-3, the J call TRBJ2-2; 9 nucleotides line up with TRBD2. CDR1 and CDR2 from the germline V gene are SGHNT and YENEEA. V dropped 5 bases and J dropped 6; count of bases not matched to a gene: 10. This CDR3 contains 16 residues. Here the CDR3 reads CASSPGSSGSSGELFF. Here the CDR3 DNA reads TGTGCCAGCAGCCCCGGGAGTAGCGGGAGTTCCGGGGAGCTGTTTTTT.

The V call is TRBV15, the J call TRBJ2-1; 8 bases align to TRBD1. Germline V gene data show CDR1 as LNHNV and CDR2 as YYDKDF (reference sequence). The CDR3 contains 16 residues. The J segment lost 6 bases and the V segment lost 2 bases, leaving 9 bases of the junction unmatched. CDR3 nucleotides: TGTGCCACCAGCAGATCGGACAGGGTCTCCGGCAATGAGCAGTTCTTC. Residues: CATSRSDRVSGNEQFF.

Note on this clone: A far larger clone differs by one base, so this is likely a read error. The chain uses TRBV7-9 and TRBJ2-5; D may be TRBD1 or TRBD2 (5 bases each). The germline V gene encodes CDR1 SEHNR and CDR2 FQNEAQ (reference sequence). V was trimmed by 4 bases and J by 6 bases, leaving 6 bases between them. The CDR3 has 11 residues. The CDR3 protein is CASSSGQTQYF. CDR3 nucleotide sequence: TGTGCCAGCAGCTCGGGGCAGACCCAGTACTTC.

CDR3 sequence (DNA): TGTGCCAGCAGTGAAAGTATGCTCGGGAACGAGCAGTACTTC. Protein sequence: CASSESMLGNEQYF. The chain carries TRBV6-1 and TRBJ2-7, with D maybe TRBD2 (5 bases). The CDR3 extends over 14 amino acids. CDR1 and CDR2 (germline): MNHNS, SASEGT. The V and J ends lost 2 bases and 5 bases respectively, with 13 bases between them.

This sequence joins TRBV5-4 and TRBJ1-2; TRBD1 is a possible D gene (5 bases). The CDR3 is 15 amino acids. Germline V lookup: CDR1 SGHNT, CDR2 YYREEE (reference sequence). V lost 4 bases, J lost 2 bases, and 15 bases lay in between. CDR3 DNA: TGTGCCAGCAGCCCCGGGGGGACGGAGAACTATGGCTACACCTTC. Protein: CASSPGGTENYGYTF.

This rearrangement joins TRBV11-2 to TRBJ2-3; D is perhaps TRBD1 or TRBD2 (5 bases each). The CDR3 runs to 14 residues. CDR1 SGHAT and CDR2 FQNNGV come from the germline V gene. V dropped 3 bases and J dropped 6 bases, with 13 bases sitting between them. This CDR3 reads CASSFRDPVDTQYF. The CDR3, as DNA: TGTGCCAGCAGCTTCCGGGACCCCGTTGATACGCAGTATTTT.

Comments on this clone: Compared with germline, one end of the junction differs, possibly owing to a read error. The chain recombines TRBV6-5 with TRBJ2-7; tentatively, D is TRBD1 (6 bases). Germline CDR1 reads MNHEY; CDR2 reads SVGAGI. The CDR3 loop spans 14 amino acids. CDR3 sequence (DNA): TGTGCCAGCAGTTACTCCGCCGGACAGAGCTTCTTTGTCTTC. This translates into CASSYSAGQSFFVF.

On this clone: At the DNA level, this CDR3 is encoded by other sequences in the same sample as well. This chain uses TRBV18 with TRBJ1-5; weak D call: TRBD1 (5 bases). With 3 bases removed from V and 5 bases from J, the gap between germline ends came to 8 bases. Germline CDR1 reads KGHSH; CDR2 reads LQKENI. The CDR3 consists of 13 residues. The CDR3 loop reads CASSPRDDQPQHF. The DNA of the CDR3 is TGTGCCAGCTCACCTCGGGACGATCAGCCCCAGCATTTT.

The chain recombines TRBV10-2 with TRBJ2-3, with 8 bases that match TRBD1. J lost 2 bases, V lost 10 bases, and 11 bases had no gene match. Per the germline V gene, CDR1 is WSHSY and CDR2 is SAAADI. The CDR3 has 15 amino acids. The CDR3 region has the DNA TGCGCCACTACGATTCTGACAGGGGTCACAGATACGCAGTATTTT. It translates to CATTILTGVTDTQYF.

This clone turned up a few times. This chain connects TRBV5-1 to TRBJ1-3; D is unresolved. CDR3 size: 16 residues. V lost 3 bases and J lost 0, with 13 bases in between. Germline V CDR1 and CDR2: SGHRS, YFSETQ. The CDR3 DNA follows: TGCGCCAGCAGCTCGTCGGGTCTTAACTCTGGAAACACCATATATTTT. Translation gives CASSSSGLNSGNTIYF.

This clone was seen only a few times. V and J are TRBV5-1 and TRBJ2-1; the match to TRBD2 covers 10 bases. Germline values: CDR1 SGHRS, CDR2 YFSETQ. There are 15 residues in the CDR3. J was trimmed by 8 bases and V by 4 bases; bases with no gene match: 9. CDR3 region: CASSPELAGAHEQFF. Here the CDR3 DNA reads TGCGCCAGCAGCCCCGAGCTAGCGGGAGCCCATGAGCAGTTCTTC.

The chain is built from TRBV5-4 and TRBJ2-1; 14 bases are a match to TRBD2. The ends lost 4 bases at V and 7 bases at J; junction bases unmatched: 7. The CDR3 consists of 16 residues. Germline V CDR1 and CDR2: SGHNT, YYREEE (reference sequence). This CDR3 reads CASSRGLAGEKNEQFF. CDR3 DNA sequence: TGTGCCAGCAGCCGGGGACTAGCGGGAGAAAAAAATGAGCAGTTCTTC.

This sequence joins TRBV5-1 and TRBJ2-7; D tentatively reads TRBD1 or TRBD2 (6 bases each). Trimming cost V 4 bases and J 4 bases, with 18 bases left between them. CDR3 size: 15 residues. CDR1 is SGHRS and CDR2 is YFSETQ in the germline V gene. In DNA, the CDR3 is TGCGCCAGCAGCCTGGAGGTGGGGGGCGGGTACGAGCAGTACTTC. Amino acids: CASSLEVGGGYEQYF.

The gene calls are TRBV2 and TRBJ2-1; D is undetermined. The V gene lost 1 base and the J gene lost 0 bases, with 7 bases spanning the gap. Looked up from germline, CDR1 is SNHLY and CDR2 is FYNNEI. The CDR3 loop spans 15 amino acids. In DNA, the CDR3 is TGTGCCAGCAGTGAAGAACAGAGCTCCTACAATGAGCAGTTCTTC. Amino acids: CASSEEQSSYNEQFF.

This rearrangement joins TRBV28 to TRBJ1-1; D perhaps matches TRBD1 (5 bases). V dropped 6 bases and J dropped 1 base, with 15 bases sitting between them. The CDR3 runs 15 residues. Germline CDR1 MDHEN, CDR2 SYDVKM. The CDR3 region has the DNA TGTGCCAGCAGGCCCCCCGGCGGGGGGAACACTGAAGCTTTCTTT. It is translated as CASRPPGGGNTEAFF.

This clone was found many times. The V call is TRBV19, the J call TRBJ2-7; possibly TRBD1 for D (5 bases). The CDR3 is 13 amino acids. Germline lookup yields CDR1 LNHDA and CDR2 SQIVND (reference sequence). The germline V and J ends were trimmed by 4 bases and 2 bases, with 9 bases remaining between them. In DNA form, the CDR3 reads TGTGCCAGTAGTAGGCAGGGCGCCTACGAGCAGTACTTC. Encoded protein: CASSRQGAYEQYF.

The V call is TRBV7-2, the J call TRBJ2-7; D is ambiguous. The CDR3 is 14 amino acids. The germline gives CDR1 SGHTA, CDR2 FQGNSA. Trimming took off 2 bases at V and 2 bases at J, with 10 bases between the two ends. The CDR3 DNA reads TGTGCCAGCAGCTTATCATCTTCAACCTACGAGCAGTACTTC. Translated, it gives CASSLSSSTYEQYF.

The sample holds one count of this clone. V is TRBV25-1 and J is TRBJ2-1; a weak D match, TRBD2 (7 bases). This CDR3 contains 15 residues. Trimming cost V 5 bases and J 13 bases, with 24 bases left between them. CDR1 MGHDK and CDR2 SYGVNS come from the germline V gene. CDR3 bases: TGTGCCAGCAGTTTAGGGGGGGCGGGAGCCGTCGGCCAGTTCTTC. Protein sequence: CASSLGGAGAVGQFF.

This chain connects TRBV6-5 to TRBJ1-1, with TRBD1 as a possible D gene (6 bases). Germline CDR1 and CDR2: MNHEY and SVGAGI. This CDR3 has 11 amino acids. V lost 6 bases to trimming and J lost 8 bases, with 10 bases between them. CDR3 residues: CASREQGEAFF. The DNA for the CDR3 is TGTGCCAGCAGGGAGCAGGGGGAAGCTTTCTTT.

The chain recombines TRBV5-5 with TRBJ2-7, with 8 bases aligning to TRBD1. The CDR3 extends over 14 amino acids. Germline loops: CDR1 SGHKS, CDR2 YYEKEE (reference sequence). With V trimmed by 4 bases and J by 2 bases, 5 bases remained unmatched. CDR3 protein: CASSDRGITYEQYF. The CDR3 DNA is TGTGCCAGCAGCGACAGGGGTATAACCTACGAGCAGTACTTC.

In this sample, this clone turned up a few times. This chain joins TRBV19 and TRBJ2-3; 7 bases agree with TRBD2. Germline V gene data show CDR1 as LNHDA and CDR2 as SQIVND (reference sequence). V lost 5 bases, J lost 5 bases, and 16 bases stayed unmatched. This CDR3 spans 17 amino acids. This CDR3 is CASSLAGVGLSGDTQYF. In DNA, the CDR3 is TGTGCCAGTAGTTTGGCGGGAGTAGGGTTGTCTGGAGATACGCAGTATTTT.

The rearrangement links TRBV7-3 to TRBJ2-2; maybe TRBD2 (6 bases). Trimming shortened V by 7 bases and J by 6 bases, and 18 bases separated the two germline ends. CDR1 and CDR2 from the germline V gene are SGHTA and FQGTGA. The CDR3 runs 15 residues. In nucleotides, the CDR3 is TGTGCCAGCACAGCCCAGCAGACGGGAGCCGGGGAGCTGTTTTTT. This gives the protein CASTAQQTGAGELFF. The whole variable domain, filled in from reference TRBV7-3 and TRBJ2-2, reads GAGVSQTPSNKVTEKGKYVELRCDPISGHTALYWYRQSLGQGPEFLIYFQGTGAADDSGLPNDRFFAVRPEGSVSTLKIQRTERGDSAVYLCASTAQQTGAGELFFGEGSRLTVL.

V usage is TRBV7-2 and J usage is TRBJ2-4; the D gene is possibly TRBD1 (6 bases). The germline V and J ends were trimmed by 5 bases and 0 bases, with 11 bases remaining between them. Germline V CDR1 and CDR2: SGHTA, FQGNSA. The CDR3 runs to 15 residues. The CDR3 loop reads CASSRDTLAKNIQYF. Written as DNA, the CDR3 is TGTGCCAGCAGCCGGGACACCCTAGCCAAAAACATTCAGTACTTC.

The CDR3 DNA is TGTGCCAGCAACATGATGAACACTGAAGCTTTCTTT. Translation: CASNMMNTEAFF. The chain carries TRBV27 and TRBJ1-1; the D is unclear. Between the trimmed V and J ends, which lost 7 bases and 0 bases, there was a span of 6 bases. The CDR3 runs 12 residues. Germline values: CDR1 MNHEY, CDR2 SMNVEV (reference sequence).

The chain joins TRBV27 to TRBJ2-4; D is ambiguous. Looked up from germline, CDR1 is MNHEY and CDR2 is SMNVEV (reference sequence). CDR3 length equals 18 residues. Trimming shortened V by 3 bases and J by 1 base, and 19 bases separated the two germline ends. The CDR3 sequence is CASSFTGLRAGAKNIQYF. The DNA for the CDR3 is TGTGCCAGCAGTTTCACGGGCCTCCGAGCCGGGGCCAAAAACATTCAGTACTTC.

The rearrangement joins TRBV19 to TRBJ1-2, with 7 bases matching TRBD1. CDR3 size: 13 residues. V shed 5 bases, J shed 5 bases, and the junction held 5 bases outside the gene matches. The germline V gene encodes CDR1 LNHDA and CDR2 SQIVND (reference sequence). CDR3 coding DNA: TGTGCCAGTAGTCGCGGGACAGTTTATGGCTACACCTTC. Its protein product is CASSRGTVYGYTF. The full variable domain, in which reference TRBV19 and TRBJ1-2 provide the parts outside the CDR3, is DGGITQSPKYLFRKEGQNVTLSCEQNLNHDAMYWYRQDPGQGLRLIYYSQIVNDFQKGDIAEGYSVSREKKESFPLTVTSAQKNPTAFYLCASSRGTVYGYTFGSGTRLTVV.

As to this clone: The same CDR3 arises from other DNA sequences in this sample as well. The V and J genes are TRBV2 and TRBJ1-5; D gene unclear. CDR1 is SNHLY, CDR2 FYNNEI, per germline. V shed 4 bases and J shed 0 bases, with 4 bases lying between them. The CDR3 length is 13 residues. CDR3 amino acids: CASSVYSNQPQHF. The CDR3 coding sequence is TGTGCCAGCAGTGTATATAGCAATCAGCCCCAGCATTTT.